This TCR beta chain was sequenced in a study of post-analysis software for immune sequencing data. Unique molecular identifiers were carried by the TCR beta cDNA libraries. TCRdb used MiXCR to reprocess the PCR reads, holding one entry per CDR3 protein. The sample includes about 160,000 distinct CDR3 sequences, about 36% of them seen just once. This clonotype appeared a few times. Antigen: not known. Regarding the study as a whole: Among four or five TRBV segments more frequent in patients than controls were TRBV5-6, TRBV5-1 and TRBV20-1.

In germline, CDR1 is MNHEY, CDR2 SVGEGT. The CDR3 is made up of 14 amino acids. The input for sequencing was blood, taken after autologous hematopoietic stem cell transplantation. The clonotype was recovered from a girl aged 10-17 years with multiple sclerosis. The chain links TRBV6-2 or TRBV6-3 to TRBJ2-5; 9 bases are a match to TRBD1. The tail of the sequence fits TRBJ2-7 better, so the J call may be wrong. The CDR3 coding sequence is TGTGCCAGCAGTCCGGGACAGGGACTTGCCGAGCAGTACTTC. Translating gives CASSPGQGLAEQYF.